This T cell receptor (beta chain) derives from a study of graft-versus-host responses after intestinal transplantation. Study as a whole: Recipients obtained multivisceral, liver-intestinal, or isolated intestinal transplants. For two to four years after anti-thymocyte globulin induction, all recipients took tacrolimus and steroids.

Germline V gene lookup returns CDR1 SEHNR and CDR2 FQNEAQ (reference sequence). CDR3 size: 15 residues. The V gene lost 4 bases and the J gene lost 4 bases, with 14 bases spanning the gap. Repertoires were generated with immunoSEQ multiplex PCR, while TCRdb's copy carries only in-frame clones and drops some. The repertoire includes roughly 64,000 clones, around nine tenths of them detected once, and 1.7% sits in the top ten. A word on this clone: What it binds is not known.

This specimen was unstimulated CD8+ T cells sorted from spleen or lymph node cells, taken before transplant. This receptor was identified in a human donor who was the organ donor for an intestinal transplant. The chain joins TRBV7-9 to TRBJ1-3, with unresolved D. The CDR3 region has the DNA TGTGCCAGCAGCTCCTTGACCGACGGGGGAAACACCATATATTTT. Translation: CASSSLTDGGNTIYF.